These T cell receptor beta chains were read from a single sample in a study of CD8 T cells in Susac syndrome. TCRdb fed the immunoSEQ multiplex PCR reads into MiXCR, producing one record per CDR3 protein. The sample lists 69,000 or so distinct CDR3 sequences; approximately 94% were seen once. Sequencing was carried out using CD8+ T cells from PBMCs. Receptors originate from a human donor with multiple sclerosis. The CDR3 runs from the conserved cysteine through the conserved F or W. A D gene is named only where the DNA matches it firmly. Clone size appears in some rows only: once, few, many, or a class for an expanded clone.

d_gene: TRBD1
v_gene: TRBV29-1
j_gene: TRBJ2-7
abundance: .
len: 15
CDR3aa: CSVWLQDRGPYEQYF
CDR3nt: TGCAGCGTCTGGCTTCAGGACAGGGGACCCTACGAGCAGTACTTC

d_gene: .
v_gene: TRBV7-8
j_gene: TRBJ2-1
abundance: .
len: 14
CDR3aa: CASSPGQPYNEQFF
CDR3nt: TGTGCCAGCAGCCCAGGACAGCCCTACAATGAGCAGTTCTTC

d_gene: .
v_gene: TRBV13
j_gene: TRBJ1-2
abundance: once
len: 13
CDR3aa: CASSLGEDYGYTF
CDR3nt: TGTGCCAGCAGCCTCGGAGAGGACTATGGCTACACCTTC

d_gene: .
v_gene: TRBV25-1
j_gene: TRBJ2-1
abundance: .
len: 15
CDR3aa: CASADLASSYNEQFF
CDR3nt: TGTGCCAGCGCCGACCTAGCGAGCTCCTACAATGAGCAGTTCTTC

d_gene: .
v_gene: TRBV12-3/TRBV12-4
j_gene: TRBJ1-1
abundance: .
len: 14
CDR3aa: CASSLQGLNTEAFF
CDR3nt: TGTGCCAGCAGCCTACAGGGATTGAACACTGAAGCTTTCTTT

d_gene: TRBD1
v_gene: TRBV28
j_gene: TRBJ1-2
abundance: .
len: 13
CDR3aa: CASRQGLGYGYTF
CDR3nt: TGTGCCAGCCGACAGGGGTTGGGCTATGGCTACACCTTC

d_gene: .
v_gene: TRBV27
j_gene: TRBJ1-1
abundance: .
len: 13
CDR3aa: CASARGAWTEAFF
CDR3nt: TGTGCCAGCGCCCGTGGGGCTTGGACTGAAGCTTTCTTT

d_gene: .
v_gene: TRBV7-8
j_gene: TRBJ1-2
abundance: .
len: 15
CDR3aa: CASSSRWHPRTGYTF
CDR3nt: TGTGCCAGCAGCTCCCGGTGGCACCCTCGAACAGGCTACACCTTC

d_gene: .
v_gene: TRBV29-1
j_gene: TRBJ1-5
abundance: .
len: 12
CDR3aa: CSVEDPEGPQHF
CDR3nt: TGCAGCGTTGAAGATCCTGAGGGGCCCCAGCATTTT

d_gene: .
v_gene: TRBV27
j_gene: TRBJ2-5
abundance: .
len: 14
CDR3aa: CASSLSTPQETQYF
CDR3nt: TGTGCCAGCAGTTTATCCACCCCCCAAGAGACCCAGTACTTC

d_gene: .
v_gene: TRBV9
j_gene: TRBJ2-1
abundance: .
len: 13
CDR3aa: CASSVDLGNEQFF
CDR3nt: TGTGCCAGCAGCGTAGATCTAGGGAATGAGCAGTTCTTC

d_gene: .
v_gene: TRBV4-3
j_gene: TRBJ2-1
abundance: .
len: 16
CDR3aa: CASSQGSGTLADEQFF
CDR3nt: TGCGCCAGCAGTCAGGGGTCCGGGACTCTAGCCGATGAGCAGTTCTTC

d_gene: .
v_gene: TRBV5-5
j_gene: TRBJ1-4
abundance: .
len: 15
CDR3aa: CASSLAGTVGEKLFF
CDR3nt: TGTGCCAGCAGCTTGGCGGGGACGGTCGGGGAAAAACTGTTTTTT

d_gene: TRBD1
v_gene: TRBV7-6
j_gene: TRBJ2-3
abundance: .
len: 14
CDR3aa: CASTPWTGGNTQYF
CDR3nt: TGTGCCAGCACCCCGTGGACAGGGGGCAATACGCAGTATTTT

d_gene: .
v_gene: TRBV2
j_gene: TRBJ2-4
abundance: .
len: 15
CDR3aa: CASRDTGTAKNIQYF
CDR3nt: TGTGCCAGCAGGGACACCGGGACAGCCAAAAACATTCAGTACTTC

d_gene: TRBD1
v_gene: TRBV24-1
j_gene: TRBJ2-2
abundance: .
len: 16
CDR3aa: CATSDIDRGRYGELFF
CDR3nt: TGTGCCACCAGTGATATTGACAGGGGCCGTTACGGGGAGCTGTTTTTT

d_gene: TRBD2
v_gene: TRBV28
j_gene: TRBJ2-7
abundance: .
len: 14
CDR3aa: CASRPGLATLEQYF
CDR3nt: TGTGCCAGCAGGCCTGGACTAGCGACCCTCGAGCAGTACTTC

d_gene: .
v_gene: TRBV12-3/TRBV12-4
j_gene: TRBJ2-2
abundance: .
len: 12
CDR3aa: CASSSGDGELFF
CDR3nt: TGTGCCAGCAGTTCTGGAGACGGGGAGCTGTTTTTT

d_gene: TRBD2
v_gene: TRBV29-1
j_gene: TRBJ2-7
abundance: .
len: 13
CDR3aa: CSATSGASYEQYF
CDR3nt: TGCAGCGCTACTAGCGGGGCATCCTACGAGCAGTACTTC

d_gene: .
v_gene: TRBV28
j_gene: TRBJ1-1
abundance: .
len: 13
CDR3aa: CASNPRARTEAFF
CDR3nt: TGTGCCAGCAATCCAAGGGCCAGGACTGAAGCTTTCTTT

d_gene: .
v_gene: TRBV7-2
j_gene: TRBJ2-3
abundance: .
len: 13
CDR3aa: CASSFFRDDTQYF
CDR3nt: TGTGCCAGCAGCTTCTTTCGGGACGATACGCAGTATTTT

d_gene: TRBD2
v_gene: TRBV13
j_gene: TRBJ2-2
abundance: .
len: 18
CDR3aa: CASSTTSGGQDHTGELFF
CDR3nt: TGTGCCAGCAGCACGACTAGCGGGGGGCAAGACCACACCGGGGAGCTGTTTTTT

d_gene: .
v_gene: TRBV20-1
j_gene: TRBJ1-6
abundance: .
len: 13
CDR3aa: CSARTVDYSPLHF
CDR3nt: TGCAGTGCTAGAACAGTAGATTATTCACCCCTCCACTTT

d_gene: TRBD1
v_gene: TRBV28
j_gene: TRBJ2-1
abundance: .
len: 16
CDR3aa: CASSPRGTGEANEQFF
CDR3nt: TGTGCCAGCAGTCCCAGAGGTACAGGGGAAGCCAATGAGCAGTTCTTC

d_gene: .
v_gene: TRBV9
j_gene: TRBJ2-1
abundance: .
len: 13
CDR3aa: CASSLDSSNEQFF
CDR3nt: TGTGCCAGCAGCTTGGACAGTTCGAATGAGCAGTTCTTC

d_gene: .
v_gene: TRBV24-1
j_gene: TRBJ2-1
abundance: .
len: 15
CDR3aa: CATSDLDSLYNEQFF
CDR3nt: TGTGCCACCAGTGATTTAGACAGCCTTTACAATGAGCAGTTCTTC

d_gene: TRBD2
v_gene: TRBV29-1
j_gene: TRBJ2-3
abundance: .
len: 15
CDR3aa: CSADRLAGSTDTQYF
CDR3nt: TGCAGCGCCGATCGACTAGCGGGGTCCACAGATACGCAGTATTTT

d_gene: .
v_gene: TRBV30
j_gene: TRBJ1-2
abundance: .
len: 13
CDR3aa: CAWRGRDFYGYTF
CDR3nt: TGTGCCTGGAGAGGAAGAGATTTCTATGGCTACACCTTC

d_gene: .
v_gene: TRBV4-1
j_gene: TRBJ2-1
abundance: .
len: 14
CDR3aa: CASSQLDSNNEQFF
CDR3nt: TGCGCCAGCAGCCAGCTGGACTCAAACAATGAGCAGTTCTTC

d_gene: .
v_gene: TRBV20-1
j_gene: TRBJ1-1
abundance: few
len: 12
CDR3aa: CSARPGETEAFF
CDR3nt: TGCAGTGCTAGACCGGGGGAGACTGAAGCTTTCTTT

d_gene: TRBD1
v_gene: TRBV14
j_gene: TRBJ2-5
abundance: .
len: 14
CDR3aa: CASTQGTDKETQYF
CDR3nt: TGTGCCAGCACCCAGGGGACAGACAAGGAGACCCAGTACTTC

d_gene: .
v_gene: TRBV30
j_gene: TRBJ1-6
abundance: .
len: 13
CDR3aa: CAWVSSYNSPLHF
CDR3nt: TGTGCCTGGGTGAGCTCCTATAATTCACCCCTCCACTTT

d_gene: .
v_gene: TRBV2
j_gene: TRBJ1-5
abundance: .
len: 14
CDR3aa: CASSEGSGVQPQHF
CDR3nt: TGTGCCAGCAGTGAAGGGTCAGGGGTTCAGCCCCAGCATTTT

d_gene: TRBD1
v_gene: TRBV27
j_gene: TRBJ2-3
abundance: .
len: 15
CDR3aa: CASIAGTVSTDTQYF
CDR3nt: TGTGCCAGCATCGCCGGGACAGTTAGCACAGATACGCAGTATTTT

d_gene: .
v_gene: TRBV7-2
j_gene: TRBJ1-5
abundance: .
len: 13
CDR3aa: CASSPTLGQPQHF
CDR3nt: TGTGCCAGCAGCCCCACCCTCGGACAGCCCCAGCATTTT

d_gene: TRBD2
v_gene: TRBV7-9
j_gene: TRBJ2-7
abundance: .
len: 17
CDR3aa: CASSDTLRTGGSYEQYF
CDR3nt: TGTGCCAGCAGCGACACCCTCCGGACGGGGGGATCTTACGAGCAGTACTTC

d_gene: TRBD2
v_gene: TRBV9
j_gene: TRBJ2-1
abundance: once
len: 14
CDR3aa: CASSAGLAKNEQFF
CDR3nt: TGTGCCAGCAGCGCCGGACTAGCGAAGAATGAGCAGTTCTTC

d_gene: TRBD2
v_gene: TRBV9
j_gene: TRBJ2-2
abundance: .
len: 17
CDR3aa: CASSPLGTSGYSGELFF
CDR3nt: TGTGCCAGCAGCCCGCTGGGGACTAGCGGGTACTCTGGGGAGCTGTTTTTT

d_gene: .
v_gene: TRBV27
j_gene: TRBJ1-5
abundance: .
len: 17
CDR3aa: CASKGSAIGYSNQPQHF
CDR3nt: TGTGCCAGCAAAGGGTCGGCGATCGGGTATAGCAATCAGCCCCAGCATTTT

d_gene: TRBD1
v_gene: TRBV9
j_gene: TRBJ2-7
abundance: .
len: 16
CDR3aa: CASSPWDRGDYHEQYF
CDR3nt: TGTGCCAGCAGCCCCTGGGACAGGGGGGACTACCACGAGCAGTACTTC

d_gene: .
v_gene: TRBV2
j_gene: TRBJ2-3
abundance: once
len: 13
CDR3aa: CASFGMGTDTQYF
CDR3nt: TGTGCCAGCTTTGGAATGGGCACAGATACGCAGTATTTT

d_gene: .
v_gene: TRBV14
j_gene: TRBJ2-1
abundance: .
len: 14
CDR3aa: CASSQAHSLDEQFF
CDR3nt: TGTGCCAGCAGCCAAGCCCACAGCTTGGATGAGCAGTTCTTC

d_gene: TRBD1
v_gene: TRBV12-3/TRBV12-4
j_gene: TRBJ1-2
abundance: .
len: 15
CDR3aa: CASSVPGTGFGGYTF
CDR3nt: TGTGCCAGCAGTGTACCCGGGACAGGGTTCGGCGGCTACACCTTC

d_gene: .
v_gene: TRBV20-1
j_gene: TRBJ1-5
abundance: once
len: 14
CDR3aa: CSARDNTINQPQHF
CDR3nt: TGCAGTGCTAGAGATAACACCATCAATCAGCCCCAGCATTTT

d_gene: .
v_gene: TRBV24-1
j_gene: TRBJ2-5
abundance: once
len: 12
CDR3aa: CATSDFDETQYF
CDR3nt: TGTGCCACCAGTGATTTTGACGAGACCCAGTACTTC

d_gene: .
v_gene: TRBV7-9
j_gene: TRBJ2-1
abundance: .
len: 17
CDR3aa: CASKVGGAGTGRNEQFF
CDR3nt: TGTGCCAGCAAGGTCGGCGGGGCGGGAACAGGCCGAAATGAGCAGTTCTTC

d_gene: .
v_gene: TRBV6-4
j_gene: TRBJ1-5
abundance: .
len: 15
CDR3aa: CASSDSADSNQPQHF
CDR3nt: TGTGCCAGCAGTGACTCGGCAGATAGCAATCAGCCCCAGCATTTT

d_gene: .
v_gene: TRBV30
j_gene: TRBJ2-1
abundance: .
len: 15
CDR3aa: CAWSSPGGNYNEQFF
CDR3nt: TGTGCCTGGAGTTCCCCCGGGGGTAACTACAATGAGCAGTTCTTC

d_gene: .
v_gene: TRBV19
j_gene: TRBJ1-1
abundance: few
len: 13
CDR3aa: CASSATVNTEAFF
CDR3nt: TGTGCCAGTAGTGCGACAGTGAACACTGAAGCTTTCTTT

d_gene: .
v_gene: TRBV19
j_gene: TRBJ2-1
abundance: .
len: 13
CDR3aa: CASNGGLGNEQFF
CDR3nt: TGTGCCAGTAACGGGGGGCTTGGCAATGAGCAGTTCTTC

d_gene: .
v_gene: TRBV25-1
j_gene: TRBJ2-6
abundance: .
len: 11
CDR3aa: CASNGANVLTF
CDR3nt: TGTGCCAGCAATGGGGCCAACGTCCTGACTTTC

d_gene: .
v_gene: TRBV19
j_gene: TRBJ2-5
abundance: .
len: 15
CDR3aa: CATSLQTAIQETQYF
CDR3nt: TGTGCCACCTCCCTTCAGACGGCGATCCAAGAGACCCAGTACTTC

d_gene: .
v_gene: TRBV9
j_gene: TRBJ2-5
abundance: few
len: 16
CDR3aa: CASSVRDPLFRETQYF
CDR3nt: TGTGCCAGCAGCGTACGCGACCCCCTTTTTCGGGAGACCCAGTACTTC

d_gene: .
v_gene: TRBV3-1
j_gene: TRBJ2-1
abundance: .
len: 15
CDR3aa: CASSQEEGHGNEQFF
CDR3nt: TGTGCCAGCAGCCAAGAAGAGGGCCACGGCAATGAGCAGTTCTTC

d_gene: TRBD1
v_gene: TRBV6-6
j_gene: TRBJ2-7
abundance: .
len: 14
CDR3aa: CASSWDRALYEQYF
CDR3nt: TGTGCCAGCAGCTGGGACAGGGCCCTTTACGAGCAGTACTTC

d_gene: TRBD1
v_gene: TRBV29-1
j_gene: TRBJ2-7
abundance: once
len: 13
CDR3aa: CSVVRDRGYEQYF
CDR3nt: TGCAGCGTTGTCCGGGACAGGGGCTACGAGCAGTACTTC

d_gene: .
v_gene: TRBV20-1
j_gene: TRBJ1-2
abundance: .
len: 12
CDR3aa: CSAWTGHYGYTF
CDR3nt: TGCAGTGCTTGGACGGGGCACTATGGCTACACCTTC